The clone carrying this T cell receptor (beta chain) showed up many times. Antigen: not known. This entry is derived from a study of T cells in Graves' hyperthyroidism and ophthalmopathy. Amplified TCR beta CDR3 regions came from RNA transcripts. Initially, a first-round RT-PCR of the TCR CDR3 employed the HTBI primer set. From the multiplex PCR reads, TCRdb called clonotypes with MiXCR, one entry per CDR3 protein. Of 550,000 to 800,000 distinct CDR3 sequences in the sample, about a sixth were seen once. The study defined stable Graves' hyperthyroidism as no ophthalmopathy progression within 18 months. Hyperthyroidism had been newly diagnosed in patients aged 18 to 65, and its duration was under 2 months. The diagnostic basis comprised clinical symptoms, serum thyroxine and TRAb, thyroid ultrasound and orbital computed tomography. Overall study results and limits: Ophthalmopathy prediction by the model preceded onset by a median about 6.3 months.

V shed 3 bases and J 3 bases; nucleotides not matched to a gene: 3. This CDR3 contains 13 residues. CDR1 is SGHRS, CDR2 YFSETQ, per germline. The source is a man between 18 and 29 years old with Graves' hyperthyroidism. Sequences were obtained from blood. This chain connects TRBV5-1 to TRBJ2-7; the match to TRBD1 covers 7 bases. CDR3 residues: CASSSGTDYEQYF. CDR3 sequence (DNA): TGCGCCAGCAGCTCCGGGACAGACTACGAGCAGTACTTC.